This passage covers 27 T cell receptor beta chains from one sample sequenced in a study of T cell responses to AZD1222 COVID-19 vaccine. Profiled with immunoSEQ multiplex PCR; TCRdb holds only in-frame clones, not every one. The data contain 80,000 or so clones, 87% of them singletons. The source was peripheral blood, collected on day 0 of AZD1222 vaccination. The source of these receptors is an adult in good health.

This clone was seen once. The J gene is TRBJ2-1, the V gene TRBV7-3, with D maybe TRBD2 (5 bases). The CDR3 length is 13 residues. The germline V gene has CDR1 SGHTA and CDR2 FQGTGA. V was trimmed by 5 bases and J by 9 bases, leaving 14 bases between them. As DNA, the CDR3 is TGTGCCAGCAGCAAAGGTCTAGGAGGTGAGCAGTTCTTC. Its translation: CASSKGLGGEQFF.

This rearrangement joins TRBV6-6 to TRBJ1-2; no clear D. The germline V gene has CDR1 MNHNY and CDR2 SVGAGI (reference sequence). The CDR3 covers 12 residues. The germline V and J ends were trimmed by 4 bases and 7 bases, with 10 bases remaining between them. In DNA, the CDR3 is TGTGCCAGCAGTTCGCCGGGGAGTGGCTACACCTTC. Residues: CASSSPGSGYTF.

The rearrangement uses TRBV2 and TRBJ2-2; no clear D. Germline V gene sequence: CDR1 SNHLY, CDR2 FYNNEI. The CDR3 totals 15 residues. Trimming took off 5 bases at V and 2 bases at J, with 12 bases between the two ends. As DNA, the CDR3 is TGTGCCAGCAGTCATCCCGGGTACAACACCGGGGAGCTGTTTTTT. This encodes CASSHPGYNTGELFF.

V is TRBV7-2 and J is TRBJ2-1; 13 positions match TRBD2. V trimming: 5 bases; J trimming: 0 bases; junction bases outside the gene matches: 10. The CDR3 consists of 19 residues. In germline, CDR1 is SGHTA, CDR2 FQGNSA. CDR3: CASSPPGLAGLSSYNEQFF. The CDR3 DNA follows: TGTGCCAGCAGCCCACCGGGACTAGCGGGACTGAGCTCCTACAATGAGCAGTTCTTC.

The J gene is TRBJ1-2, the V gene TRBV19; D is uncertain. Germline assignment: CDR1 LNHDA and CDR2 SQIVND (reference sequence). Trimming removed 10 bases at V and 4 bases at J, with 13 bases between. The length of the CDR3 is 12 residues. In nucleotides, the CDR3 is TGTGCCACCAGGCTCACGGCCTATGGCTACACCTTC. Its protein product is CATRLTAYGYTF.

The chain employs TRBV11-2 and TRBJ2-5; perhaps TRBD2 as D (6 bases). V gave up 1 base and J gave up 5 bases, with 14 bases separating them. The CDR3 totals 15 residues. Germline V gene data show CDR1 as SGHAT and CDR2 as FQNNGV. CDR3 bases: TGTGCCAGCAGCTTAGTAAGGGTAGGAGGGGAGACCCAGTACTTC. Its protein is CASSLVRVGGETQYF.

In its sample, this clone was seen once. This sequence joins TRBV7-9 and TRBJ1-6; perhaps TRBD1 as D (5 bases). V lost 5 bases to trimming and J lost 9 bases, with 14 bases between them. Germline-derived CDR1 and CDR2 are SEHNR and FQNEAQ (reference sequence). This CDR3 contains 14 residues. This chain's CDR3 is CASSLREGASPLHF. The CDR3 DNA sequence: TGTGCCAGCAGCCTCAGGGAGGGCGCTTCACCCCTCCACTTT.

The CDR3 is CASSSGQALGEEKLFF. The CDR3 DNA follows: TGTGCCAGCAGCTCTGGACAAGCCCTCGGAGAAGAAAAACTGTTTTTT. J is TRBJ1-4 and V is TRBV5-6; D possibly corresponds to TRBD1 (5 bases). This CDR3 is built from 16 residues. V was clipped by 3 bases and J by 8 bases, with 20 bases between them. The germline gives CDR1 SGHDT, CDR2 YYEEEE.

The gene calls are TRBV9 and TRBJ1-2; D possibly corresponds to TRBD1 (5 bases). There are 14 residues in the CDR3. Per germline, CDR1 SGDLS and CDR2 YYNGEE. Trimming left V 4 bases short and J 2 bases short, with 12 bases between. CDR3 amino acids: CASSPSGDNYGYTF. Written as DNA, the CDR3 is TGTGCCAGCAGCCCCTCCGGGGACAACTATGGCTACACCTTC. Combining the CDR3 with reference TRBV9 and TRBJ1-2 gives the whole variable domain DSGVTQTPKHLITATGQRVTLRCSPRSGDLSVYWYQQSLDQGLQFLIQYYNGEERAKGNILERFSAQQFPDLHSELNLSSLELGDSALYFCASSPSGDNYGYTFGSGTRLTVV.

This chain joins TRBV6-5 and TRBJ2-1; 10 bases map to TRBD1. V trimming: 5 bases; J trimming: 6 bases; junction bases outside the gene matches: 4. Germline assignment: CDR1 MNHEY and CDR2 SVGAGI. The CDR3 is made up of 14 amino acids. CDR3 coding DNA: TGTGCCAGCAGTCACCGGGACAGGGGCAATGAGCAGTTCTTC. Protein: CASSHRDRGNEQFF.

The V call is TRBV30, the J call TRBJ2-3, with 7 bases lining up with TRBD2. CDR1 GTSNPN and CDR2 SVGIG come from the germline V gene (reference sequence). The CDR3 has 15 amino acids. V lost 0 bases, J lost 1 base, and 4 bases stayed unmatched. CDR3 sequence reads: CAWSVGLAGTDTQYF. The CDR3 bases are TGTGCCTGGAGTGTTGGTCTAGCGGGCACAGATACGCAGTATTTT.

The gene calls are TRBV2 and TRBJ1-6; the D gene is possibly TRBD1 (6 bases). Germline-derived CDR1 and CDR2 are SNHLY and FYNNEI. The CDR3 is made up of 16 amino acids. V shed 6 bases and J shed 1 base, with 13 bases lying between them. CDR3 in amino acids: CASRARGGSYNSPLHF. CDR3 coding DNA: TGTGCCAGCAGGGCCAGGGGAGGGTCCTATAATTCACCCCTCCACTTT.

This rearrangement joins TRBV6-1 to TRBJ1-5, with 7 bases identical to TRBD1. J was trimmed by 6 bases and V by 6 bases; bases with no gene match: 5. Germline values: CDR1 MNHNS, CDR2 SASEGT. CDR3 length: 13 amino acids. The CDR3: CASSDRERQPQHF. CDR3 sequence (DNA): TGTGCCAGCAGCGACAGGGAACGTCAGCCCCAGCATTTT.

V gene TRBV5-1 combines with J gene TRBJ2-5; no definite D call. This CDR3 has 16 residues. The germline CDR1 and CDR2 sequences are SGHRS and YFSETQ. V was clipped by 0 bases and J by 2 bases, with 14 bases between them. This chain's CDR3 is CASSLATGNRQETQYF. CDR3 bases: TGCGCCAGCAGCTTGGCCACTGGGAATCGGCAAGAGACCCAGTACTTC. Full variable domain (missing parts from reference TRBV5-1 and TRBJ2-5): KAGVTQTPRYLIKTRGQQVTLSCSPISGHRSVSWYQQTPGQGLQFLFEYFSETQRNKGNFPGRFSGRQFSNSRSEMNVSTLELGDSALYLCASSLATGNRQETQYFGPGTRLLVL.

This clone is a singleton in its sample. This rearrangement joins TRBV10-3 to TRBJ1-1; D is uncertain. The CDR3 runs 12 residues. Germline V gives CDR1 ENHRY, CDR2 SYGVKD. V was pared by 6 bases and J by 8 bases, with 13 bases between. CDR3 DNA: TGTGCCATCAGGTCCAGCGGACTAGAAGCTTTCTTT. Its translation: CAIRSSGLEAFF.

V usage is TRBV5-1 and J usage is TRBJ1-6; no firm D call. Germline lookup yields CDR1 SGHRS and CDR2 YFSETQ. The CDR3 length is 16 residues. Trimming took off 4 bases at V and 0 bases at J, with 11 bases between the two ends. The CDR3 sequence is CASSLQTSSYNSPLHF. CDR3 DNA sequence: TGCGCCAGCAGCCTACAAACGAGCTCCTATAATTCACCCCTCCACTTT. Full variable domain (missing parts from reference TRBV5-1 and TRBJ1-6): KAGVTQTPRYLIKTRGQQVTLSCSPISGHRSVSWYQQTPGQGLQFLFEYFSETQRNKGNFPGRFSGRQFSNSRSEMNVSTLELGDSALYLCASSLQTSSYNSPLHFGNGTRLTVT.

The chain combines TRBV5-1 with TRBJ1-1; D is ambiguous. From germline, CDR1 is SGHRS and CDR2 YFSETQ. This CDR3 is built from 13 residues. Between the trimmed V and J ends, which lost 4 bases and 2 bases, there was a span of 9 bases. CDR3 coding DNA: TGCGCCAGCAGCAAAACAGATAACACTGAAGCTTTCTTT. It encodes CASSKTDNTEAFF.

This sequence joins TRBV19 and TRBJ1-1; D is possibly TRBD1 (5 bases). The CDR3 covers 14 residues. Germline V CDR1 and CDR2: LNHDA, SQIVND (reference sequence). V was cut by 6 bases and J by 3 bases, with 14 bases left in between. Here the CDR3 reads CASSLVTQDTEAFF. CDR3 nucleotide sequence: TGTGCCAGTAGCTTAGTGACACAGGACACTGAAGCTTTCTTT.

The CDR3 loop is CASSLDRTRAFF. CDR3 coding DNA: TGTGCCAGCAGCTTGGACAGGACCCGGGCCTTCTTC. The chain carries TRBV5-6 and TRBJ2-1; D might be TRBD1 (5 bases). Germline CDR1 reads SGHDT; CDR2 reads YYEEEE. With 0 bases removed from V and 16 bases from J, the gap between germline ends came to 14 bases. This CDR3 has 12 residues. The whole variable domain, remainder taken from reference TRBV5-6 and TRBJ2-1, is DAGVTQSPTHLIKTRGQQVTLRCSPKSGHDTVSWYQQALGQGPQFIFQYYEEEERQRGNFPDRFSGHQFPNYSSELNVNALLLGDSALYLCASSLDRTRAFFGPGTRLTVL.

The chain uses TRBV11-2 and TRBJ1-1; 10 bases fit TRBD1. The CDR3 sequence is 16 residues long. Trimming took 1 base from V and 8 from J; bases not matched to a gene: 10. CDR1 is SGHAT, CDR2 FQNNGV, per germline. In DNA, the CDR3 is TGTGCCAGCAGCTTAGGACTGGGACAGGGGCGACGGGAAGCTTTCTTT. This gives the protein CASSLGLGQGRREAFF.

The CDR3: CASSARFGLAGETQYF. The CDR3, as DNA: TGTGCCAGCAGCGCCCGCTTTGGGCTAGCGGGAGAGACCCAGTACTTC. V usage is TRBV9 and J usage is TRBJ2-5; TRBD2 matches at 8 bases. Trimming at V came to 3 bases and at J to 4 bases, leaving 11 bases not matched to a gene. CDR1 is SGDLS, CDR2 YYNGEE, per germline. The CDR3 runs 16 residues.

This sequence joins TRBV7-2 and TRBJ2-4, with D perhaps assigned TRBD1 or TRBD2 (6 bases each). The CDR3 contains 16 residues. The V and J ends lost 5 bases and 0 bases respectively, with 14 bases between them. Per the germline V gene, CDR1 is SGHTA and CDR2 is FQGNSA. For the CDR3, the DNA is TGTGCCAGCAGCACCGAAGGGGGGCTAGCCAAAAACATTCAGTACTTC. It specifies CASSTEGGLAKNIQYF.

V gene TRBV13 combines with J gene TRBJ1-2, with D uncertain. The V gene's germline CDR1 is PRHDT and CDR2 FYEKMQ (reference sequence). V was clipped by 5 bases and J by 2 bases, with 15 bases between them. The CDR3 runs 15 residues. The CDR3 DNA follows: TGTGCCAGCAGCCGCCCGGGAGGGAGCAACTATGGCTACACCTTC. This sequence encodes CASSRPGGSNYGYTF. The variable domain in full, completed from reference TRBV13 and TRBJ1-2, reads AAGVIQSPRHLIKEKRETATLKCYPIPRHDTVYWYQQGPGQDPQFLISFYEKMQSDKGSIPDRFSAQQFSDYHSELNMSSLELGDSALYFCASSRPGGSNYGYTFGSGTRLTVV.

This chain joins TRBV5-1 and TRBJ1-3, with D uncertain. Germline CDR1 SGHRS, CDR2 YFSETQ. There are 13 residues in the CDR3. V was clipped by 1 base and J by 4 bases, with 6 bases between them. Written as DNA, the CDR3 is TGCGCCAGCAGCTTGTTCTTGGGAAACACCATATATTTT. It specifies CASSLFLGNTIYF.

The chain uses TRBV18 and TRBJ1-4, with TRBD1 as a possible D gene (6 bases). This CDR3 spans 16 amino acids. The V gene lost 1 base and the J gene lost 2 bases, with 11 bases spanning the gap. Germline V gene lookup returns CDR1 KGHSH and CDR2 LQKENI. CDR3 residues: CASSPRGQLTNEKLFF. CDR3 DNA: TGTGCCAGCTCACCACGTGGACAGCTGACTAATGAAAAACTGTTTTTT.

The chain uses TRBV29-1 and TRBJ1-1; D unresolved. The CDR3 sequence is 14 residues long. Germline values: CDR1 SQVTM, CDR2 ANQGSEA. Trimming shortened V by 5 bases and J by 0 bases, and 13 bases separated the two germline ends. The CDR3 loop reads CSVKPNDMNTEAFF. CDR3 nucleotide sequence: TGCAGCGTTAAACCTAATGACATGAACACTGAAGCTTTCTTT. The full variable domain, in which reference TRBV29-1 and TRBJ1-1 provide the parts outside the CDR3, is SAVISQKPSRDICQRGTSLTIQCQVDSQVTMMFWYRQQPGQSLTLIATANQGSEATYESGFVIDKFPISRPNLTFSTLTVSNMSPEDSSIYLCSVKPNDMNTEAFFGQGTRLTVV.

This chain joins TRBV27 and TRBJ2-1; D is uncertain. With 6 bases removed from V and 0 bases from J, the gap between germline ends came to 15 bases. The CDR3 loop spans 16 amino acids. Germline loops: CDR1 MNHEY, CDR2 SMNVEV (reference sequence). CDR3 nucleotide sequence: TGTGCCAGCAGCTTCCTCCGTGGCCTCTCCTACAATGAGCAGTTCTTC. It codes for CASSFLRGLSYNEQFF.